This T cell receptor beta chain was retrieved from a study of CD8 T cells in Susac syndrome. Reverse transcription of about 0.45 to 1 ug RNA was carried out with random hexamers. A multiplex approach, immunoSEQ multiplex PCR, amplified TCR beta CDR3 across 54 Vbeta and 13 Jbeta. One entry per CDR3 protein results from TCRdb running MiXCR on the immunoSEQ multiplex PCR reads. In the table there are roughly 250,000 distinct CDR3 sequences, about 96% of which are singletons. The length of the CDR3 is 14 residues. In germline, CDR1 is GTSNPN, CDR2 SVGIG (reference sequence). V dropped 0 bases and J dropped 5 bases, with 11 bases sitting between them.

The sequenced material came from CD4+ T cells from PBMCs. This rearrangement joins TRBV30 to TRBJ1-5; the D is unclear. The receptor was isolated from a human donor with Susac syndrome. The CDR3 DNA reads TGTGCCTGGAGTGTAGGGAGCAGAGATCAGCCCCAGCATTTT. Residues: CAWSVGSRDQPQHF.